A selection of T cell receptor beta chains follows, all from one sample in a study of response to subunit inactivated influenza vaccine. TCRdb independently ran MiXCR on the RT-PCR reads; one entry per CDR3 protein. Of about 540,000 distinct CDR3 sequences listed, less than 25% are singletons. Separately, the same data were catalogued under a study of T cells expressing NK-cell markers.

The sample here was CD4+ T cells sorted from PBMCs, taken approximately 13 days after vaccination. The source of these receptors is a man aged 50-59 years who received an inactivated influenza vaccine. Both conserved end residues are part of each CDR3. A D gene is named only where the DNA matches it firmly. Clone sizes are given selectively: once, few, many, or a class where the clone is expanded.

CDR3nt: TGCAGTGCTAGGGTATATGGGGGGCCAGATACGCAGTATTTT
CDR3aa: CSARVYGGPDTQYF
v_gene: TRBV20-1
abundance: .
len: 14
j_gene: TRBJ2-3
d_gene: .

CDR3nt: TGTGCCAGCAGCCCCCAGGGGGCTGTGGAGACCCAGTACTTC
CDR3aa: CASSPQGAVETQYF
v_gene: TRBV7-2
abundance: few
len: 14
j_gene: TRBJ2-5
d_gene: TRBD1

CDR3nt: TGTGCCAGCAGAGACACAGCCATTGGCTCCTACAATGAGCAGTTCTTC
CDR3aa: CASRDTAIGSYNEQFF
v_gene: TRBV6-2/TRBV6-3
abundance: .
len: 16
j_gene: TRBJ2-1
d_gene: .

CDR3nt: TGTGCCAGCACCCAAAGTGGCGGACGGCAGAATCAGCCCCAGCATTTT
CDR3aa: CASTQSGGRQNQPQHF
v_gene: TRBV6-2/TRBV6-3
abundance: .
len: 16
j_gene: TRBJ1-5
d_gene: .

CDR3nt: TGTGCCAGCAGCTTACAGGGTAGTAATGAAAAACTGTTTTTT
CDR3aa: CASSLQGSNEKLFF
v_gene: TRBV7-9
abundance: many
len: 14
j_gene: TRBJ1-4
d_gene: .

CDR3nt: TGCAGTGCTAGTCCGACTAGCGGGTCATACGAGCAGTACTTC
CDR3aa: CSASPTSGSYEQYF
v_gene: TRBV20-1
abundance: many
len: 14
j_gene: TRBJ2-7
d_gene: TRBD2

CDR3nt: TGTGCCAGCCTCCAGCGCGGGCAAAACAATGAGCAGTTCTTC
CDR3aa: CASLQRGQNNEQFF
v_gene: TRBV12-3/TRBV12-4
abundance: few
len: 14
j_gene: TRBJ2-1
d_gene: .

CDR3nt: TGTGCCAGCAGTGGCGGAGAGGGGTGGACCTACGAGCAGTACTTC
CDR3aa: CASSGGEGWTYEQYF
v_gene: TRBV6-2/TRBV6-3
abundance: .
len: 15
j_gene: TRBJ2-7
d_gene: .

CDR3nt: TGTGCCATCAGGGACAGCTCGAGCTCCTACAATGAGCAGTTCTTC
CDR3aa: CAIRDSSSSYNEQFF
v_gene: TRBV10-3
abundance: few
len: 15
j_gene: TRBJ2-1
d_gene: .

CDR3nt: TGTGCCATCAGTGGCCCAGAACTCGGTGGGGCCAACGTCCTGACTTTC
CDR3aa: CAISGPELGGANVLTF
v_gene: TRBV10-3
abundance: few
len: 16
j_gene: TRBJ2-6
d_gene: .

CDR3nt: TGTGCCAGCAGTTCCTGGCAGGGGCAAAACATTCAGTACTTC
CDR3aa: CASSSWQGQNIQYF
v_gene: TRBV27
abundance: .
len: 14
j_gene: TRBJ2-4
d_gene: .

CDR3nt: TGTGCCAGCAGTTACCTTCGCGGGAGAAACGGTACCGGGGAGCTGTTTTTT
CDR3aa: CASSYLRGRNGTGELFF
v_gene: TRBV6-5
abundance: .
len: 17
j_gene: TRBJ2-2
d_gene: TRBD2

CDR3nt: TGCGCCAGCAGCTTGACAGGGTATGCGCCCCTCCACTTT
CDR3aa: CASSLTGYAPLHF
v_gene: TRBV5-1
abundance: .
len: 13
j_gene: TRBJ1-6
d_gene: .

CDR3nt: TGTGCCAGCAGCTTAGTGGGTGATGGTAATTCACCCCTCCACTTT
CDR3aa: CASSLVGDGNSPLHF
v_gene: TRBV7-2
abundance: few
len: 15
j_gene: TRBJ1-6
d_gene: .

CDR3nt: TGTGCCAGCAGCATTTGGACTAGGGAAGATACGCAGTATTTT
CDR3aa: CASSIWTREDTQYF
v_gene: TRBV7-2
abundance: .
len: 14
j_gene: TRBJ2-3
d_gene: TRBD2

CDR3nt: TGTGCCAGCGGGACAGACTATAGCAATCAGCCCCAGCATTTT
CDR3aa: CASGTDYSNQPQHF
v_gene: TRBV6-1
abundance: .
len: 14
j_gene: TRBJ1-5
d_gene: TRBD1

CDR3nt: TGTGCCAGCAGCTTGGATACCTACGAGCAGTACTTC
CDR3aa: CASSLDTYEQYF
v_gene: TRBV5-5
abundance: few
len: 12
j_gene: TRBJ2-7
d_gene: .

CDR3nt: TGTGCCAGCAGCCCCCCTAGTCACACGCAGTATTTT
CDR3aa: CASSPPSHTQYF
v_gene: TRBV7-2
abundance: .
len: 12
j_gene: TRBJ2-3
d_gene: .

CDR3nt: TGCGCCAGCAGCTTCACCCTAGCAAACACTGAAGCTTTCTTT
CDR3aa: CASSFTLANTEAFF
v_gene: TRBV5-1
abundance: once
len: 14
j_gene: TRBJ1-1
d_gene: .

CDR3nt: TGCGCCAGCAGCTTGGTCGGAAACCCAGATACGCAGTATTTT
CDR3aa: CASSLVGNPDTQYF
v_gene: TRBV5-1
abundance: .
len: 14
j_gene: TRBJ2-3
d_gene: .

CDR3nt: TGCGCCAGCAGCTTGTTGGCTAGCGGGAGCAATGAGCAGTTCTTC
CDR3aa: CASSLLASGSNEQFF
v_gene: TRBV5-1
abundance: few
len: 15
j_gene: TRBJ2-1
d_gene: TRBD2

CDR3nt: TGTGCCAGCAGTGGCGACAGGAGGGTGTTTTTT
CDR3aa: CASSGDRRVFF
v_gene: TRBV2
abundance: .
len: 11
j_gene: TRBJ1-4
d_gene: .

CDR3nt: TGTGCCAGCAGCCAAGGAGGTGGGCCCCGGACTGAAGCTTTCTTT
CDR3aa: CASSQGGGPRTEAFF
v_gene: TRBV3-1
abundance: .
len: 15
j_gene: TRBJ1-1
d_gene: .

CDR3nt: TGCGCCAGCAGCCAAGTTTTGTGGGGACAGGGGGCTATTTCACCCCTCCACTTT
CDR3aa: CASSQVLWGQGAISPLHF
v_gene: TRBV4-3
abundance: few
len: 18
j_gene: TRBJ1-6
d_gene: TRBD1

CDR3nt: TGTGCCAGCAGCCCCGTCGGACTCCGCTCCTACAATGAGCAGTTCTTC
CDR3aa: CASSPVGLRSYNEQFF
v_gene: TRBV3-1
abundance: few
len: 16
j_gene: TRBJ2-1
d_gene: .

CDR3nt: TGTGCCAGCAGTGATCGGGACAGGGGCAAGACCCAGTACTTC
CDR3aa: CASSDRDRGKTQYF
v_gene: TRBV2
abundance: .
len: 14
j_gene: TRBJ2-5
d_gene: TRBD1

CDR3nt: TGTGCCAGCAGCTTAAATCATGGCTCCTACGAGCAGTACTTC
CDR3aa: CASSLNHGSYEQYF
v_gene: TRBV7-2
abundance: few
len: 14
j_gene: TRBJ2-7
d_gene: .

CDR3nt: TGTGCCACCAGTGATTTGAGACAAGATGAGCAGTTCTTC
CDR3aa: CATSDLRQDEQFF
v_gene: TRBV24-1
abundance: few
len: 13
j_gene: TRBJ2-1
d_gene: .

CDR3nt: TGTGCCACCAGCAGAGAAAGGCTAGCGGGGGGCTACAAAGAGACCCAGTACTTC
CDR3aa: CATSRERLAGGYKETQYF
v_gene: TRBV15
abundance: .
len: 18
j_gene: TRBJ2-5
d_gene: TRBD2

CDR3nt: TGCGCCAGCAGCCAGATGGACAGCATCTCTGGAAACACCATATATTTT
CDR3aa: CASSQMDSISGNTIYF
v_gene: TRBV4-3
abundance: many
len: 16
j_gene: TRBJ1-3
d_gene: .

CDR3nt: TGTGCCAGCACCCTACAGTCCCACAATGAGCAGTTCTTC
CDR3aa: CASTLQSHNEQFF
v_gene: TRBV11-2
abundance: .
len: 13
j_gene: TRBJ2-1
d_gene: .

CDR3nt: TGTGCCAGCCACGAATCTAGCGGGAGTCCAGATACGCAGTATTTT
CDR3aa: CASHESSGSPDTQYF
v_gene: TRBV12-3/TRBV12-4
abundance: .
len: 15
j_gene: TRBJ2-3
d_gene: TRBD2

CDR3nt: TGTGCCAGCTCGAAGGAGCCTAGCGGGAGAGTTGCGAATGAGCAGTTCTTC
CDR3aa: CASSKEPSGRVANEQFF
v_gene: TRBV18
abundance: .
len: 17
j_gene: TRBJ2-1
d_gene: TRBD2

CDR3nt: TGCGCCAGCAGCTTACCGGGACAGGCATCCGCCGGGGAGCTGTTTTTT
CDR3aa: CASSLPGQASAGELFF
v_gene: TRBV5-1
abundance: .
len: 16
j_gene: TRBJ2-2
d_gene: TRBD1

CDR3nt: TGTGCCAGCAGCTTGTTCACAGCGAACACCGGGGAGCTGTTTTTT
CDR3aa: CASSLFTANTGELFF
v_gene: TRBV5-5
abundance: .
len: 15
j_gene: TRBJ2-2
d_gene: .

CDR3nt: TGCAGTGCTAGAGTACCCGGCCTAGTCGAATTGGGAAAGTTCTTC
CDR3aa: CSARVPGLVELGKFF
v_gene: TRBV20-1
abundance: .
len: 15
j_gene: TRBJ2-1
d_gene: .

CDR3nt: TGCGCCAGCAGCCAAGCCGACAGCGGGAAAAATTCACCCCTCCACTTT
CDR3aa: CASSQADSGKNSPLHF
v_gene: TRBV4-1
abundance: few
len: 16
j_gene: TRBJ1-6
d_gene: .

CDR3nt: TGTGCCAGCTCCAGGACAGGGGAGTTGGTGGGAACCGGGGAGCTGTTTTTT
CDR3aa: CASSRTGELVGTGELFF
v_gene: TRBV6-1
abundance: .
len: 17
j_gene: TRBJ2-2
d_gene: TRBD1

CDR3nt: TGTGCCAGCAGCTTTATTAGGGCCGGGGAGCTGTTTTTT
CDR3aa: CASSFIRAGELFF
v_gene: TRBV7-2
abundance: few
len: 13
j_gene: TRBJ2-2
d_gene: .

CDR3nt: TGTGCCAGCTCACCACCAGGGACGGACATCTATGGCTACACCTTC
CDR3aa: CASSPPGTDIYGYTF
v_gene: TRBV18
abundance: .
len: 15
j_gene: TRBJ1-2
d_gene: .

CDR3nt: TGTGCCAGCAACGATAAGGGGAGCACCGGGGAGCTGTTTTTT
CDR3aa: CASNDKGSTGELFF
v_gene: TRBV6-2/TRBV6-3
abundance: many
len: 14
j_gene: TRBJ2-2
d_gene: .

CDR3nt: TGCGCCAGCAGCCAAGACCCTGGGGGCAGGACCACTGAAGCTTTCTTT
CDR3aa: CASSQDPGGRTTEAFF
v_gene: TRBV4-3
abundance: many
len: 16
j_gene: TRBJ1-1
d_gene: .

CDR3nt: TGTGCCAGCAGTTTCTGGGCGGCGAACACCGGGGAGCTGTTTTTT
CDR3aa: CASSFWAANTGELFF
v_gene: TRBV27
abundance: few
len: 15
j_gene: TRBJ2-2
d_gene: .

CDR3nt: TGTGCCAGCAGCGCAAATGTAGCGGGAAAAGAGACCCAGTACTTC
CDR3aa: CASSANVAGKETQYF
v_gene: TRBV9
abundance: .
len: 15
j_gene: TRBJ2-5
d_gene: TRBD2

CDR3nt: TGTGCCAGCAGCCAAGCGGACCATGAAAAACTGTTTTTT
CDR3aa: CASSQADHEKLFF
v_gene: TRBV3-1
abundance: few
len: 13
j_gene: TRBJ1-4
d_gene: .

CDR3nt: TGTGCCAGCAGCTTCGTGATCTCGGACACTGAAGCTTTCTTT
CDR3aa: CASSFVISDTEAFF
v_gene: TRBV5-5
abundance: few
len: 14
j_gene: TRBJ1-1
d_gene: .

CDR3nt: TGCGCCAGCAGCTTGATGACCCCGGGACTAGTAAATTCACCCCTCCACTTT
CDR3aa: CASSLMTPGLVNSPLHF
v_gene: TRBV5-1
abundance: .
len: 17
j_gene: TRBJ1-6
d_gene: .